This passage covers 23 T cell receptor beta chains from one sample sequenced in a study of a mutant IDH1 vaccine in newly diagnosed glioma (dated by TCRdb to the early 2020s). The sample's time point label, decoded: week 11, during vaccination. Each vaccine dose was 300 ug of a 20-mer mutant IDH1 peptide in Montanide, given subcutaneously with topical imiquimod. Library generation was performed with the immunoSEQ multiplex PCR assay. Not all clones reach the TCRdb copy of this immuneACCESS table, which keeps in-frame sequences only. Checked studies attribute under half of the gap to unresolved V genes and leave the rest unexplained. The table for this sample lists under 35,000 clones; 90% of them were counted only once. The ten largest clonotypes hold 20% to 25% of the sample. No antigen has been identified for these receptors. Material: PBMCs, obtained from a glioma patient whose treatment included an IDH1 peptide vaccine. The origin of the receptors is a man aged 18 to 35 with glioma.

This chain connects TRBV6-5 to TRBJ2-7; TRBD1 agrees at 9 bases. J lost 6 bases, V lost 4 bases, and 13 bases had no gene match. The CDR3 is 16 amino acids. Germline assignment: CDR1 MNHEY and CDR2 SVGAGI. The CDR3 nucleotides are TGTGCCAGCAGTTCCTTGGCCACAGACAGGGGGGCCGAGCAGTACTTC. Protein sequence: CASSSLATDRGAEQYF.

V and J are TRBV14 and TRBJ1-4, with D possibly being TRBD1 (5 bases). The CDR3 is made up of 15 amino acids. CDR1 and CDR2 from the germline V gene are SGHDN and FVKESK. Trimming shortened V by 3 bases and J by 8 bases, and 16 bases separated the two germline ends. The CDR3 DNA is TGTGCCAGCAGCCAGGGGCTGCTCCGTGGAGAAAAACTGTTTTTT. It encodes CASSQGLLRGEKLFF.

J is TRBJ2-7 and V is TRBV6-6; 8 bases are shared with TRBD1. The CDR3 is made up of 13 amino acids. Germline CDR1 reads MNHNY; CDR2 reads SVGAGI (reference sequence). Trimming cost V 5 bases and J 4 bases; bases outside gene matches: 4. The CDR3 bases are TGTGCCAGCAGTCGGGACAGGAATTACGAGCAGTACTTC. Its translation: CASSRDRNYEQYF.

The DNA of the CDR3 is TGTGCCAGCAAGGAGGGGACGCAGGGGAATGAAAAACTGTTTTTT. This gives the protein CASKEGTQGNEKLFF. The chain links TRBV2 to TRBJ1-4, with D perhaps TRBD1 (6 bases). CDR3 length equals 15 residues. Germline CDR1 and CDR2: SNHLY and FYNNEI. Trimming removed 7 bases at V and 5 bases at J, with 17 bases between.

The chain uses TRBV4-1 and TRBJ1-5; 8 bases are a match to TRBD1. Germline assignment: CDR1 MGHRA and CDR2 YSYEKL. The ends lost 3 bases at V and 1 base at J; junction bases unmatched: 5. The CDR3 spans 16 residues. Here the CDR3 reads CASSQDRVVSNQPQHF. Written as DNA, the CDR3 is TGCGCCAGCAGCCAGGACAGGGTCGTAAGCAATCAGCCCCAGCATTTT.

CDR3 nucleotides: TGTGCCAGCAGTCCAGATACAGGGAGCTCTGGGGCCAACGTCCTGACTTTC. This codes for CASSPDTGSSGANVLTF. This chain joins TRBV27 and TRBJ2-6; the D gene is possibly TRBD1 (6 bases). This CDR3 is built from 17 residues. The V and J ends lost 5 bases and 0 bases respectively, with 14 bases between them. Germline V CDR1 and CDR2: MNHEY, SMNVEV (reference sequence). The full variable domain, in which reference TRBV27 and TRBJ2-6 provide the parts outside the CDR3, is EAQVTQNPRYLITVTGKKLTVTCSQNMNHEYMSWYRQDPGLGLRQIYYSMNVEVTDKGDVPEGYKVSRKEKRNFPLILESPSPNQTSLYFCASSPDTGSSGANVLTFGAGSRLTVL.

CDR3 coding DNA: TGTGCCAGCAGCCTCGGAGGGTTGAACACTGAAGCTTTCTTT. It is translated as CASSLGGLNTEAFF. V is TRBV14 and J is TRBJ1-1; no clear D gene. The CDR3 runs to 14 residues. V shed 4 bases and J shed 0 bases, with 9 bases lying between them. The germline V gene has CDR1 SGHDN and CDR2 FVKESK.

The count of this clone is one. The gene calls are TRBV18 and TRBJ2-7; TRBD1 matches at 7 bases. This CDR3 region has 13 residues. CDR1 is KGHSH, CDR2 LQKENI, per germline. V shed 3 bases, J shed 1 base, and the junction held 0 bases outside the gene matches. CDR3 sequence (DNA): TGTGCCAGCTCACCGGGACAGTCCTACGAGCAGTACTTC. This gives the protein CASSPGQSYEQYF.

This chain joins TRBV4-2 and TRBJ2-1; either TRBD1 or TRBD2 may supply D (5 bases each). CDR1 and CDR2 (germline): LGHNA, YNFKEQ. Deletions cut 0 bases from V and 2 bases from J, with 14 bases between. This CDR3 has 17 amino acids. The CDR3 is CASSQDGDGTAYNEQFF. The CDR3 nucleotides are TGTGCCAGCAGCCAAGACGGAGACGGGACGGCCTACAATGAGCAGTTCTTC.

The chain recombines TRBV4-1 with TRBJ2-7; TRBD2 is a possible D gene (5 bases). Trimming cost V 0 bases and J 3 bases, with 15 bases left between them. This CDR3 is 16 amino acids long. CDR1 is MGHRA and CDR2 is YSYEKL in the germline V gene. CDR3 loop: CASSQDPGKRGYEQYF. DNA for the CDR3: TGCGCCAGCAGCCAAGACCCCGGGAAAAGAGGCTACGAGCAGTACTTC.

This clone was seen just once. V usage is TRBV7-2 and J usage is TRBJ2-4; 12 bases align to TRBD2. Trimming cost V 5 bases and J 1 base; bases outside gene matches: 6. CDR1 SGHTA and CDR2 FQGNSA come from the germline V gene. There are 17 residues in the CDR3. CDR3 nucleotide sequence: TGTGCCAGCAGCGTATCCGGGACTAGCGGGGCCAAAAACATTCAGTACTTC. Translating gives CASSVSGTSGAKNIQYF.

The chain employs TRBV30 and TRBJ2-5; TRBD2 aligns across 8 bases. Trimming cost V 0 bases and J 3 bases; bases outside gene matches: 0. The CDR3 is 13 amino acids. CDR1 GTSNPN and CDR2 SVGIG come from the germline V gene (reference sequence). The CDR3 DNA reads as TGTGCCTGGAGTGTACTAGCGGAAGAGACCCAGTACTTC. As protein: CAWSVLAEETQYF.

Here the CDR3 DNA reads TGTGCCTGGAGTATCACAACGAACACTGAAGCTTTCTTT. It is translated as CAWSITTNTEAFF. J is TRBJ1-1 and V is TRBV30; D is undetermined. This CDR3 is built from 13 residues. Trimming took off 2 bases at V and 1 base at J, with 8 bases between the two ends. In germline, CDR1 is GTSNPN, CDR2 SVGIG (reference sequence). The whole variable domain, remainder taken from reference TRBV30 and TRBJ1-1, is SQTIHQWPATLVQPVGSPLSLECTVEGTSNPNLYWYRQAAGRGLQLLFYSVGIGQISSEVPQNLSASRPQDRQFILSSKKLLLSDSGFYLCAWSITTNTEAFFGQGTRLTVV.

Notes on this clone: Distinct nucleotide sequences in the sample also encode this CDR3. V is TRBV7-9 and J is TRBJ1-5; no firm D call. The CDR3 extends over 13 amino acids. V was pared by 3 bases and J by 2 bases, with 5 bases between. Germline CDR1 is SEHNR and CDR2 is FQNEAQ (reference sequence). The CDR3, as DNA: TGTGCCAGCAGCTTGCAGGGCAATCAGCCCCAGCATTTT. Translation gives CASSLQGNQPQHF. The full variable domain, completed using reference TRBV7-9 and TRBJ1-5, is DTGVSQNPRHKITKRGQNVTFRCDPISEHNRLYWYRQTLGQGPEFLTYFQNEAQLEKSRLLSDRFSAERPKGSFSTLEIQRTEQGDSAMYLCASSLQGNQPQHFGDGTRLSIL.

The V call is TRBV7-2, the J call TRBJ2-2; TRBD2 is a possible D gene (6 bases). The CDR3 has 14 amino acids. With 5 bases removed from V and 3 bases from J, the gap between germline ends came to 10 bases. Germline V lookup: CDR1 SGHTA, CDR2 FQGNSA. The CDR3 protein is CASSRDSHTGELFF. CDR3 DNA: TGTGCCAGCAGCCGGGACTCCCACACCGGGGAGCTGTTTTTT.

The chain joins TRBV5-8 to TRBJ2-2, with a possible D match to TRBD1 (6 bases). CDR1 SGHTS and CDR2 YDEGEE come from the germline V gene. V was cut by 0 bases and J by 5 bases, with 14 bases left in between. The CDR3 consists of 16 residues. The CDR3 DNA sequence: TGTGCCAGCAGCTTGGTAGAGGGGGTGAGTACCGGGGAGCTGTTTTTT. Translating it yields CASSLVEGVSTGELFF. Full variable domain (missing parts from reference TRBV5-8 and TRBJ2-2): EAGVTQSPTHLIKTRGQQATLRCSPISGHTSVYWYQQALGLGLQFLLWYDEGEERNRGNFPPRFSGRQFPNYSSELNVNALELEDSALYLCASSLVEGVSTGELFFGEGSRLTVL.

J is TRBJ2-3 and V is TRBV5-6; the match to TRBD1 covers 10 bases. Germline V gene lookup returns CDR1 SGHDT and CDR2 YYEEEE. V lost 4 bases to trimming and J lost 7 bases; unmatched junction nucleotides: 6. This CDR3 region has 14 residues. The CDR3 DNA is TGTGCCAGCAGCCCGGGACAGGGGTCGTATACGCAGTATTTT. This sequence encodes CASSPGQGSYTQYF. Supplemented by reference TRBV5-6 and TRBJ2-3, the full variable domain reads DAGVTQSPTHLIKTRGQQVTLRCSPKSGHDTVSWYQQALGQGPQFIFQYYEEEERQRGNFPDRFSGHQFPNYSSELNVNALLLGDSALYLCASSPGQGSYTQYFGPGTRLTVL.

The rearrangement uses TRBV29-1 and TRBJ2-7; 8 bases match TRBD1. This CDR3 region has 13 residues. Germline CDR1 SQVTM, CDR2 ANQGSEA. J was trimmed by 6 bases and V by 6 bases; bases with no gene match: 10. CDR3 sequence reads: CSVFWGTGSEQYF. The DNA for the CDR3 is TGCAGCGTCTTCTGGGGGACAGGCTCCGAGCAGTACTTC.

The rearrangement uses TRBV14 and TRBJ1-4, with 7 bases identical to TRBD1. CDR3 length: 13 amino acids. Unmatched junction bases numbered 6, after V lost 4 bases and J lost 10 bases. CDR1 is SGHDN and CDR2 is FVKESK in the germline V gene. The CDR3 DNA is TGTGCCAGCAGCCTTTTGGGACAGAGAAAACTGTTTTTT. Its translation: CASSLLGQRKLFF.

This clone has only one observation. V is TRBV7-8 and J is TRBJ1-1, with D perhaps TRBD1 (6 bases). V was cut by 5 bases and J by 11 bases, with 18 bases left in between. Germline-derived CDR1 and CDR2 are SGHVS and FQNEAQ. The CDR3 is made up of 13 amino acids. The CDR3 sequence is CASSPVGAGTAFF. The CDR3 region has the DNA TGTGCCAGCAGCCCGGTGGGGGCAGGGACGGCTTTCTTT.

CDR3 sequence: CASSLAGGVEKLFF. For the CDR3, the DNA is TGTGCCAGCAGCTTGGCAGGGGGCGTTGAAAAACTGTTTTTT. The chain couples TRBV7-9 to TRBJ1-4, with TRBD1 matching over 8 bases. CDR3 length equals 14 residues. Germline lookup yields CDR1 SEHNR and CDR2 FQNEAQ (reference sequence). With 3 bases clipped from V and 7 bases from J, the junction kept 4 bases outside the gene matches. The complete variable domain, with remaining parts taken from reference TRBV7-9 and TRBJ1-4, reads DTGVSQNPRHKITKRGQNVTFRCDPISEHNRLYWYRQTLGQGPEFLTYFQNEAQLEKSRLLSDRFSAERPKGSFSTLEIQRTEQGDSAMYLCASSLAGGVEKLFFGSGTQLSVL.

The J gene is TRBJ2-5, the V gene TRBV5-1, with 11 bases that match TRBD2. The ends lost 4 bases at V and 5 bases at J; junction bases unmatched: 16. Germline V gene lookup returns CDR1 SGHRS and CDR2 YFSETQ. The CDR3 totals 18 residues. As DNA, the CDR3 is TGCGCCAGCAGCCCCGGGACTAGCGGAAACCCGGCGCGCGAGACCCAGTACTTC. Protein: CASSPGTSGNPARETQYF.

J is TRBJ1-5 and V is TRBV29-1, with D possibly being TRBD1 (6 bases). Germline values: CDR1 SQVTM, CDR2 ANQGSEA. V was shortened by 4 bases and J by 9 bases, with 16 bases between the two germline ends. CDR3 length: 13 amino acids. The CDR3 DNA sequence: TGCAGCGTTGTGGAACAGGGAAAAATGCCCCAGCATTTT. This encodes CSVVEQGKMPQHF.